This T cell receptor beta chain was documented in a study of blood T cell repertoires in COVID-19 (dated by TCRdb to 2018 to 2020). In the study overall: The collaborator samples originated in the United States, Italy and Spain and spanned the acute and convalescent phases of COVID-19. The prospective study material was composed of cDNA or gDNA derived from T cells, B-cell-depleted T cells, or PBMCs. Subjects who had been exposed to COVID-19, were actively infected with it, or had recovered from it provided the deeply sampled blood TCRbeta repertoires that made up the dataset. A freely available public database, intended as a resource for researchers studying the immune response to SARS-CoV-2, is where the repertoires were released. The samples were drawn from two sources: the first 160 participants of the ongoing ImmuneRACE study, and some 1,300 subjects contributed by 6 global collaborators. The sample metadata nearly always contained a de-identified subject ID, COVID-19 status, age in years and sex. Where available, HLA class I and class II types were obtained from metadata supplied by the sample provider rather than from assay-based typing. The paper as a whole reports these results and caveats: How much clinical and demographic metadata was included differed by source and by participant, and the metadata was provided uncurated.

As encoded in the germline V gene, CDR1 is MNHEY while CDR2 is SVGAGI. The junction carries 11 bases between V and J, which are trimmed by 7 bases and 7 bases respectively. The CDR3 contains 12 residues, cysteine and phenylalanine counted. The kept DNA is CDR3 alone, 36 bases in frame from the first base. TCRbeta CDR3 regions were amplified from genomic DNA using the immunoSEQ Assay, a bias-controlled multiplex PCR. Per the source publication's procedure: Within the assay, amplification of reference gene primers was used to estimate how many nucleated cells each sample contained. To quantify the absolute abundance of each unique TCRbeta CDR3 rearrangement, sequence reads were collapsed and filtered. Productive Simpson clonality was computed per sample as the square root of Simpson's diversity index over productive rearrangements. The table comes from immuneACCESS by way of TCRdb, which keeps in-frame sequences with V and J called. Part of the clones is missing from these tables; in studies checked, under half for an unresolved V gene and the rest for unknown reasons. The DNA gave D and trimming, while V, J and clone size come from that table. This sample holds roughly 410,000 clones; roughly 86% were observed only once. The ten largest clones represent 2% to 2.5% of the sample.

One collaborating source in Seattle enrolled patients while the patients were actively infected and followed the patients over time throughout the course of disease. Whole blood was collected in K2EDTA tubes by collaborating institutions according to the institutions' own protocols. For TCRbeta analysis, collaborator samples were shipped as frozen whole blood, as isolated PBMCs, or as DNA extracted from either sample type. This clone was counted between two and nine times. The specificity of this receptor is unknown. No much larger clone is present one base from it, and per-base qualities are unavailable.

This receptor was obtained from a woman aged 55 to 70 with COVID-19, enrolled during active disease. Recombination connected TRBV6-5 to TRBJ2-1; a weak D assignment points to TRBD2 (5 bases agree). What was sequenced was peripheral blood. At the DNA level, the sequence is TGTGCCAGCACAGACGGGGAAAATGAGCAGTTCTTC. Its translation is CASTDGENEQFF.